This TCR beta chain was found in a study of T cells in Graves' hyperthyroidism and ophthalmopathy. General observations from the study: Most expanded thyroid clonotypes above 0.001 recurred in blood.

This CDR3 has 15 residues. CDR1 is SGDLS and CDR2 is YYNGEE in the germline V gene. V lost 4 bases, J lost 3 bases, and 6 bases stayed unmatched. The table lists this clonotype with many counts. Its specificity is unknown. Using RNA transcripts as the source, TCR beta CDR3 regions were amplified. The study used the HTBI primer set for a first-round RT-PCR of the TCR CDR3. MiXCR, run by TCRdb on the multiplex PCR reads, gives a single entry per CDR3 protein. The sample carries hundreds of thousands of distinct CDR3 sequences, around 40% recorded once. Source material: blood. The sequence came from a woman aged 40 to 55 with Graves' hyperthyroidism. The rearrangement joins TRBV9 to TRBJ1-2, with 10 bases that match TRBD1. CDR3 bases: TGTGCCAGCAGCCGGGACAGGGGAAGAGACTATGGCTACACCTTC. It specifies CASSRDRGRDYGYTF. Looking up the rest from reference TRBV9 and TRBJ1-2 gives the full variable domain: DSGVTQTPKHLITATGQRVTLRCSPRSGDLSVYWYQQSLDQGLQFLIQYYNGEERAKGNILERFSAQQFPDLHSELNLSSLELGDSALYFCASSRDRGRDYGYTFGSGTRLTVV.